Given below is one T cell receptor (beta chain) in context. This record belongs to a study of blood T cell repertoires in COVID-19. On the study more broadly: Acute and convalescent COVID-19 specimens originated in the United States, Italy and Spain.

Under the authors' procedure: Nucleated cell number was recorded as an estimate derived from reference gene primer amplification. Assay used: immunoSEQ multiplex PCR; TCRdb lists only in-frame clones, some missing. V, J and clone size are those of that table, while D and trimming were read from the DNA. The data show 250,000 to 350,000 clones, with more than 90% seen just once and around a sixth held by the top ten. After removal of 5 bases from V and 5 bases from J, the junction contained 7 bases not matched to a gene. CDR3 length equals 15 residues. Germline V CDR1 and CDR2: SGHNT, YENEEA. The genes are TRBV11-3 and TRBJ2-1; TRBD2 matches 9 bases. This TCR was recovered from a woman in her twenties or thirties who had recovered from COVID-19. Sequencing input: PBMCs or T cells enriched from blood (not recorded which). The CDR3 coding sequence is TGTGCCAGCAGCAAATGGCGGGGGGGCGACAATGAGCAGTTCTTC. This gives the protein CASSKWRGGDNEQFF.